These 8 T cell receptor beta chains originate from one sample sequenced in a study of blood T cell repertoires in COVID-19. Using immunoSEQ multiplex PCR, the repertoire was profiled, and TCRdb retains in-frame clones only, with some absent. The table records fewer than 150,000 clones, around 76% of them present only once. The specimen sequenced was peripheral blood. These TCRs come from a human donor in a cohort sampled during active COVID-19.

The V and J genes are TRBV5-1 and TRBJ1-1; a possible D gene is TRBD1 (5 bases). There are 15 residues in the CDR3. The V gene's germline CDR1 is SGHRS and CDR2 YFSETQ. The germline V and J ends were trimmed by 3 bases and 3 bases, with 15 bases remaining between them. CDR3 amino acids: CASSSWQGSDTEAFF. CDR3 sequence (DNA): TGCGCCAGCAGCTCCTGGCAGGGTTCGGACACTGAAGCTTTCTTT.

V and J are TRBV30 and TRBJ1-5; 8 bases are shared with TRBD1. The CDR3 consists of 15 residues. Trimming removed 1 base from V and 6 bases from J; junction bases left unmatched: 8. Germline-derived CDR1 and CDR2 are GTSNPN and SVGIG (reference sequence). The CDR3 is CAWSGGWTGRQPQHF. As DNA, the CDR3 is TGTGCCTGGAGTGGAGGGTGGACAGGGCGTCAGCCCCAGCATTTT.

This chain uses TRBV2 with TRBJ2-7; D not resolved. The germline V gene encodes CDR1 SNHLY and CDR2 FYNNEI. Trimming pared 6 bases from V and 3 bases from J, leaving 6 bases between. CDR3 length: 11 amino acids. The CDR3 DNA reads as TGTGCCAGCAGAGAGAACTACGAGCAGTACTTC. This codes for CASRENYEQYF.

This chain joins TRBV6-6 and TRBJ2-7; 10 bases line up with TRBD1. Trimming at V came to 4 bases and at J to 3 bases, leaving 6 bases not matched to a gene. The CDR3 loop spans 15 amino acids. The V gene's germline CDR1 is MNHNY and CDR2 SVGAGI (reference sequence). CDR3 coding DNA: TGTGCCAGCAGTTCACCTAGGACAGGGGGCTACGAGCAGTACTTC. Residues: CASSSPRTGGYEQYF.

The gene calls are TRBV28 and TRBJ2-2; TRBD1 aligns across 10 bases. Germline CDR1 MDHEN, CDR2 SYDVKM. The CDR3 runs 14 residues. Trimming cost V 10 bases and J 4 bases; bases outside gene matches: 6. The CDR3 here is CATWTGGSTGELFF. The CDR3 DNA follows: TGTGCCACCTGGACAGGGGGGAGCACCGGGGAGCTGTTTTTT.

The CDR3 DNA is TGTGCCAGTAGCAACTGGGGCGGTCAGCCCCAGCATTTT. Translating it yields CASSNWGGQPQHF. The chain is built from TRBV19 and TRBJ1-5; a possible D gene is TRBD1 (5 bases). The CDR3 sequence is 13 residues long. V gave up 6 bases and J gave up 6 bases, with 12 bases separating them. CDR1 and CDR2 (germline): LNHDA, SQIVND (reference sequence). Using reference TRBV19 and TRBJ1-5 for the parts outside the CDR3, the full variable domain is DGGITQSPKYLFRKEGQNVTLSCEQNLNHDAMYWYRQDPGQGLRLIYYSQIVNDFQKGDIAEGYSVSREKKESFPLTVTSAQKNPTAFYLCASSNWGGQPQHFGDGTRLSIL.

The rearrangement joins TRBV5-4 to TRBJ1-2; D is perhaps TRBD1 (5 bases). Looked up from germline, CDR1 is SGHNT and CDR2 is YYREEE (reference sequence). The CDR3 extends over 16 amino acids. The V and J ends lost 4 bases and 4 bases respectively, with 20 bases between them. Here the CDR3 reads CASSIRQRAVIYGYTF. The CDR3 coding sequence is TGTGCCAGCAGCATACGACAGAGAGCAGTAATCTATGGCTACACCTTC.

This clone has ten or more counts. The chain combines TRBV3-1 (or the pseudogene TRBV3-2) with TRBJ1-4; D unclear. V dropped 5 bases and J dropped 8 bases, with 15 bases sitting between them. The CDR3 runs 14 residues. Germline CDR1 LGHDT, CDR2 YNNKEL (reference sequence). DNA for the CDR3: TGTGCCAGCAGCACGATGGCCGCTTCCGAAAAACTGTTTTTT. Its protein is CASSTMAASEKLFF.